Below, one T cell receptor beta chain is given with its context. Its antigen remains unidentified. One base away there is no much larger clone; base qualities are not given. TCRbeta CDR3 regions were amplified from genomic DNA using the immunoSEQ Assay, a bias-controlled multiplex PCR. The source study handled its data this way. Nucleated cell counts per sample were estimated from amplification of reference gene primers within the assay. Sequence reads were collapsed and filtered to measure the absolute abundance of every unique TCRbeta CDR3 rearrangement. For each sample, productive Simpson clonality was calculated as the square root of Simpson's diversity index over productive rearrangements. TCRdb took over this immuneACCESS table, retaining in-frame rearrangements with V and J assigned. Such tables are incomplete; in checked studies, under half of the missing clones stem from an unresolved V gene, and the remainder is unexplained. Clonal size and the V and J genes are those of that table, whereas D and trimming came from the DNA. This sample lists tens of thousands of clones; around nine tenths were detected once. The top ten hold around 7% of the sample.

This sample was included in a study of blood T cell repertoires in COVID-19 (dated by TCRdb to about 2020). With respect to the entire study: Samples from collaborators originated in the United States, Italy and Spain and spanned both the acute and convalescent phases of COVID-19. Samples came from the ongoing ImmuneRACE study (first 160 participants) plus 1,254 subjects from 6 global collaborators. The sample metadata nearly always contained a de-identified subject ID, COVID-19 status, age in years and sex. The dataset comprised deeply sampled blood TCRbeta repertoires from subjects exposed to, actively infected with, or recovered from COVID-19. The repertoires were released in a freely available public database meant as a resource for research on the immune response to SARS-CoV-2. HLA class I and class II types, where available, came from metadata supplied by the sample provider rather than from assay-based typing. The material from the prospective study consisted of cDNA or gDNA derived from T cells, B-cell-depleted T cells, or PBMCs.

Results the study describes overall, beyond this receptor: The quantity of clinical and demographic metadata differed by source and by participant and was supplied without curation.

From a lookup of the germline V gene (reference sequence), CDR1 and CDR2 are GTSNPN and SVGIG. V loses 4 bases of germline sequence and J loses 4 bases, and the interval between the two ends is 15 bases. The CDR3 measures 14 amino acids from cysteine to phenylalanine. The only DNA kept is the CDR3, 42 bases in frame from the first base. At one collaborating source in Seattle, patients were enrolled during active infection and were followed longitudinally through the course of disease. Collaborating institutions collected whole blood in K2EDTA tubes following their own protocols. For TCRbeta analysis, collaborator samples were shipped as frozen whole blood, as isolated PBMCs, or as DNA extracted from either sample type.

The sample comprised peripheral blood. The TCR originated in a man aged 35 to 55 with COVID-19, enrolled during active disease. The V gene is TRBV30 and the J gene is TRBJ2-3; D gene: possibly TRBD1, on 6 matching bases. This receptor has the CDR3 CAWNRDGRADTQYF. In nucleotide form, the sequence is TGTGCCTGGAACAGGGATGGTCGGGCAGATACGCAGTATTTT.